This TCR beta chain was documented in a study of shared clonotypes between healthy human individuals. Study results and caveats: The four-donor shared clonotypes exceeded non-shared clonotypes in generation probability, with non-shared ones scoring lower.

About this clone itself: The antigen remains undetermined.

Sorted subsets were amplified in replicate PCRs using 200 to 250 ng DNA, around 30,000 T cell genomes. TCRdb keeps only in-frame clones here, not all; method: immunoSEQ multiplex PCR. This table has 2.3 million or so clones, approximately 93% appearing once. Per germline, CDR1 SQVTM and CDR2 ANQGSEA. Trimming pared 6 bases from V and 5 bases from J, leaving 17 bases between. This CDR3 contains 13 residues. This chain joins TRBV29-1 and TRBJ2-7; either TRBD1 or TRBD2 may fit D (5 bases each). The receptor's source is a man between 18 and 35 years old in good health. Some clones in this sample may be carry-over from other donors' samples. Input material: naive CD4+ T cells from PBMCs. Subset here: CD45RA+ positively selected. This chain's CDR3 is CSVRGRVLDEQYF. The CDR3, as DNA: TGCAGCGTCCGGGGCAGGGTGCTGGACGAGCAGTACTTC.